A selection of T cell receptor beta chains follows, all from one sample in a study of beta chain features in type 1 diabetes. Profiling relied on immunoSEQ multiplex PCR, and the TCRdb table lists in-frame clones only, not all of them. The sample yields 250,000 to 300,000 clones, around 24% seen once. The sample taken for sequencing was naive CD4+ T cells from blood. The receptors here all came from a woman younger than 45 with type 1 diabetes. Both conserved end residues are part of each CDR3. The order of the fields is D gene, V gene, clone size, CDR3 protein. The D gene is left open where the match is weak. Part of the rows lack a size; the others show once, few, many or a class for expanded clones.

d_call: TRBD2; v_call: TRBV7-3; clone_size: .; cdr3_aa: CASSLIGGSTDTQYF
d_call: .; v_call: TRBV5-4; clone_size: .; cdr3_aa: CASSPRGNEKLFF
d_call: .; v_call: TRBV14; clone_size: few; cdr3_aa: CASSPLGRSGETQYF
d_call: TRBD1; v_call: TRBV9; clone_size: .; cdr3_aa: CASSAGGQANTIYF
d_call: .; v_call: TRBV9; clone_size: few; cdr3_aa: CASSVEEGYYEQYF
d_call: TRBD1; v_call: TRBV7-2; clone_size: .; cdr3_aa: CASSPDRENTEAFF
d_call: .; v_call: TRBV7-3; clone_size: .; cdr3_aa: CASSPSSGNTGELFF
d_call: .; v_call: TRBV6-1; clone_size: .; cdr3_aa: CASSDRGSDTEAFF
d_call: TRBD1; v_call: TRBV29-1; clone_size: few; cdr3_aa: CSVGDRVYEQYF
d_call: .; v_call: TRBV30; clone_size: few; cdr3_aa: CAWSIKGNQPQHF
d_call: .; v_call: TRBV30; clone_size: .; cdr3_aa: CAWSVSVSEKLFF
d_call: .; v_call: TRBV20-1; clone_size: .; cdr3_aa: CSATRTDTQYF
d_call: .; v_call: TRBV7-8; clone_size: few; cdr3_aa: CASSGSGNTIYF
d_call: .; v_call: TRBV28; clone_size: few; cdr3_aa: CAVQGVGSPNTEAFF
d_call: .; v_call: TRBV11-2; clone_size: .; cdr3_aa: CASREAQSNQPQHF
d_call: TRBD1; v_call: TRBV9; clone_size: .; cdr3_aa: CASSERGQGGTGELFF
d_call: TRBD2; v_call: TRBV6-5; clone_size: .; cdr3_aa: CASSLAGHTDTQYF
d_call: .; v_call: TRBV9; clone_size: .; cdr3_aa: CASSVEVIPPGNTEAFF
d_call: .; v_call: TRBV7-2; clone_size: few; cdr3_aa: CASSNNPIQTNNEQFF
d_call: TRBD1; v_call: TRBV29-1; clone_size: few; cdr3_aa: CSVEVARDRQYF
d_call: .; v_call: TRBV29-1; clone_size: .; cdr3_aa: CSVVGDRRGEQYF
d_call: .; v_call: TRBV14; clone_size: .; cdr3_aa: CASSPRIRTGYNEQFF
d_call: .; v_call: TRBV5-6; clone_size: .; cdr3_aa: CASSLFAESSGANVLTF
d_call: .; v_call: TRBV5-1; clone_size: .; cdr3_aa: CASSLVPDNEQFF
d_call: TRBD1; v_call: TRBV28; clone_size: .; cdr3_aa: CASSLFRQGLYEQYF
d_call: .; v_call: TRBV4-2; clone_size: .; cdr3_aa: CASSHGRGNGENIQYF
d_call: .; v_call: TRBV29-1; clone_size: .; cdr3_aa: CSVSPGSGNTIYF
d_call: TRBD1; v_call: TRBV7-9; clone_size: .; cdr3_aa: CASSQTGDQPQHF
d_call: TRBD2; v_call: TRBV19; clone_size: .; cdr3_aa: CASSIGSSGAYNEQFF
d_call: TRBD2; v_call: TRBV29-1; clone_size: few; cdr3_aa: CSFLAGTERANTGELFF
d_call: TRBD1; v_call: TRBV14; clone_size: .; cdr3_aa: CASSPTGDYGYTF
d_call: TRBD2; v_call: TRBV5-4; clone_size: .; cdr3_aa: CASSLEGGTGELFF
d_call: TRBD2; v_call: TRBV18; clone_size: .; cdr3_aa: CASSPLAGVGNEQFF
d_call: .; v_call: TRBV5-1; clone_size: few; cdr3_aa: CASSFTADTVYGYTF
d_call: .; v_call: TRBV14; clone_size: few; cdr3_aa: CASSQVGTDTQYF
d_call: .; v_call: TRBV5-1; clone_size: .; cdr3_aa: CASSLALNEQFF
d_call: .; v_call: TRBV4-2; clone_size: .; cdr3_aa: CASSQGPQETQYF
d_call: TRBD1; v_call: TRBV5-1; clone_size: .; cdr3_aa: CASSLVGQGNTEAFF
d_call: .; v_call: TRBV7-3; clone_size: .; cdr3_aa: CATSPTGSTDTQYF
d_call: .; v_call: TRBV28; clone_size: .; cdr3_aa: CASRPGAAGTQYF
d_call: .; v_call: TRBV4-1; clone_size: .; cdr3_aa: CASSQRALAKNIQYF
d_call: TRBD1; v_call: TRBV6-5; clone_size: few; cdr3_aa: CASSYAAGTGLYGYTF
d_call: .; v_call: TRBV9; clone_size: few; cdr3_aa: CASSVDPEAHTEAFF
d_call: .; v_call: TRBV7-3; clone_size: few; cdr3_aa: CASSFSTGNTEAFF
d_call: .; v_call: TRBV30; clone_size: once; cdr3_aa: CAWAGWALGGEQYF
d_call: TRBD2; v_call: TRBV27; clone_size: .; cdr3_aa: CASSLRAGAAETQYF
d_call: TRBD1; v_call: TRBV18; clone_size: few; cdr3_aa: CASSQDRVIEKLFF
d_call: TRBD1; v_call: TRBV5-1; clone_size: .; cdr3_aa: CASSGQVLLSGANVLTF
d_call: .; v_call: TRBV30; clone_size: few; cdr3_aa: CALKGGWEKLFF
d_call: TRBD1; v_call: TRBV27; clone_size: .; cdr3_aa: CASSRGQENTEAFF
d_call: .; v_call: TRBV6-5; clone_size: few; cdr3_aa: CASSPERPNQPQHF
d_call: .; v_call: TRBV7-9; clone_size: .; cdr3_aa: CASSYLAPDTQYF
d_call: TRBD1; v_call: TRBV5-1; clone_size: few; cdr3_aa: CASSAGQGFPDTQYF
d_call: TRBD2; v_call: TRBV11-2; clone_size: .; cdr3_aa: CASSLESSGIYEQYF
d_call: .; v_call: TRBV29-1; clone_size: .; cdr3_aa: CSVERVGGAFF